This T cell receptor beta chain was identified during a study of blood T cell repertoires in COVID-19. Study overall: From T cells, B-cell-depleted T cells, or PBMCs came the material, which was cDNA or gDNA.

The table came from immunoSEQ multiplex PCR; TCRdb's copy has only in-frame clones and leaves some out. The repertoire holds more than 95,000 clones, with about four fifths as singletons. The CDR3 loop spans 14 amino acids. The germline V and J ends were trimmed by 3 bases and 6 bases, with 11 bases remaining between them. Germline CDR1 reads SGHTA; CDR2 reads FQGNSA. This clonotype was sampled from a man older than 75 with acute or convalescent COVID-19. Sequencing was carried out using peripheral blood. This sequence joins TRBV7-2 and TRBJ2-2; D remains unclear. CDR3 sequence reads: CASSFGREAGELFF. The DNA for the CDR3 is TGTGCCAGCAGCTTCGGTCGAGAAGCCGGGGAGCTGTTTTTT.